This passage covers 21 T cell receptor beta chains from one sample sequenced in a study of T cell responses to AZD1222 COVID-19 vaccine. TCRdb's copy holds only in-frame clones and misses some; the assay was immunoSEQ multiplex PCR. Of approximately 110,000 clones listed, about 87% are singletons. The sequencing here drew on peripheral blood, taken on day 0 of AZD1222 vaccination. Source of these receptors: an adult in good health.

The J gene is TRBJ1-2, the V gene TRBV4-2; a weak D match, TRBD1 (5 bases). There are 12 residues in the CDR3. Looked up from germline, CDR1 is LGHNA and CDR2 is YNFKEQ. Trimming shortened V by 4 bases and J by 6 bases, and 9 bases separated the two germline ends. This CDR3 is CASSRQGDGYTF. The CDR3 region has the DNA TGTGCCAGCAGCCGCCAGGGCGATGGCTACACCTTC.

The chain combines TRBV19 with TRBJ2-1; 7 bases line up with TRBD1. V was pared by 5 bases and J by 3 bases, with 7 bases of the junction left unmatched. This CDR3 has 15 amino acids. CDR1 LNHDA and CDR2 SQIVND come from the germline V gene (reference sequence). The CDR3 DNA follows: TGTGCCAGTAGTCAGGGGACAGACTACTACAATGAGCAGTTCTTC. Protein: CASSQGTDYYNEQFF.

This chain joins TRBV28 and TRBJ2-3; D gene unclear. CDR3 length: 13 residues. Germline loops: CDR1 MDHEN, CDR2 SYDVKM. The germline V and J ends were trimmed by 2 bases and 6 bases, with 9 bases remaining between them. CDR3 in amino acids: CASSLSPGDTQYF. DNA of the CDR3: TGTGCCAGCAGTTTAAGCCCGGGCGATACGCAGTATTTT.

J is TRBJ1-5 and V is TRBV13, with D unresolved. Trimming shortened V by 5 bases and J by 7 bases, and 15 bases separated the two germline ends. Germline loops: CDR1 PRHDT, CDR2 FYEKMQ (reference sequence). The CDR3 runs to 14 residues. CDR3 in DNA: TGTGCCAGCAGCGAGGGTAGGCTTGGGCAGCCCCAGCATTTT. Its translation is CASSEGRLGQPQHF.

This chain connects TRBV2 to TRBJ2-2; TRBD1 matches 9 bases. CDR1 and CDR2 from the germline V gene are SNHLY and FYNNEI. The CDR3 has 16 residues. Trimming cost V 7 bases and J 3 bases; bases outside gene matches: 9. The CDR3 coding sequence is TGTGCCAGCAAAAATGGGGGACAGGGATACACCGGGGAGCTGTTTTTT. Protein product: CASKNGGQGYTGELFF.

The chain carries TRBV7-8 and TRBJ2-5; D call uncertain. V lost 0 bases, J lost 7 bases, and 15 bases lay in between. Germline CDR1 reads SGHVS; CDR2 reads FQNEAQ. The CDR3 runs 15 residues. The CDR3 region is CASSLAAQSRRTQYF. The CDR3 DNA reads TGTGCCAGCAGCTTAGCTGCGCAGTCCCGGCGGACCCAGTACTTC.

The V call is TRBV7-9, the J call TRBJ2-6; 7 bases fit TRBD1. CDR1 and CDR2 (germline): SEHNR, FQNEAQ (reference sequence). CDR3 size: 19 residues. The V and J ends lost 5 bases and 1 base, in that order; junction bases with no gene match: 14. CDR3 DNA: TGTGCCAGCAGCGAGCTTGACAGGGATTTACATTCTGGGGCCAACGTCCTGACTTTC. Translation gives CASSELDRDLHSGANVLTF.

V is TRBV27 and J is TRBJ2-7, with D possibly TRBD1 on 6 matching bases. This CDR3 region has 13 residues. In germline, CDR1 is MNHEY, CDR2 SMNVEV (reference sequence). Trimming pared 5 bases from V and 2 bases from J, leaving 10 bases between. Here the CDR3 reads CASSPRGPYEQYF. CDR3 DNA: TGTGCCAGCAGTCCCAGGGGTCCCTACGAGCAGTACTTC.

This rearrangement joins TRBV27 to TRBJ1-2; D is ambiguous. The CDR3 runs to 14 residues. Trimming pared 0 bases from V and 8 bases from J, leaving 13 bases between. CDR1 and CDR2 from the germline V gene are MNHEY and SMNVEV (reference sequence). CDR3 in amino acids: CASSLSWLSWGYTF. CDR3 coding DNA: TGTGCCAGCAGTTTATCCTGGCTCTCGTGGGGCTACACCTTC.

The chain uses TRBV13 and TRBJ1-2; D gene ambiguous. This CDR3 comprises 15 residues. Germline values: CDR1 PRHDT, CDR2 FYEKMQ (reference sequence). V shed 0 bases and J shed 4 bases, with 12 bases lying between them. CDR3 region: CASSLGGRIVYGYTF. DNA of the CDR3: TGTGCCAGCAGCTTAGGTGGGAGGATTGTCTATGGCTACACCTTC. Supplemented by reference TRBV13 and TRBJ1-2, the full variable domain reads AAGVIQSPRHLIKEKRETATLKCYPIPRHDTVYWYQQGPGQDPQFLISFYEKMQSDKGSIPDRFSAQQFSDYHSELNMSSLELGDSALYFCASSLGGRIVYGYTFGSGTRLTVV.

V is TRBV27 and J is TRBJ2-3; no firm D call. V lost 5 bases and J 9 bases, leaving 18 bases between the germline ends. This CDR3 region has 14 residues. CDR1 is MNHEY, CDR2 SMNVEV, per germline (reference sequence). The CDR3: CASSLLSIPWTQYF. The CDR3 DNA sequence: TGTGCCAGCAGTCTCCTTAGTATCCCCTGGACGCAGTATTTT.

The chain has TRBV5-1 and TRBJ1-2; D remains unclear. This CDR3 region has 16 residues. Germline V CDR1 and CDR2: SGHRS, YFSETQ. Between the trimmed V and J ends, which lost 0 bases and 2 bases, there was a span of 14 bases. The CDR3 spells CASSLAEGGRNYGYTF. The DNA for the CDR3 is TGCGCCAGCAGCTTGGCCGAAGGTGGGAGAAACTATGGCTACACCTTC.

The rearrangement links TRBV3-1 (or the pseudogene TRBV3-2) to TRBJ1-4; 7 bases align to TRBD1. Germline V gene sequence: CDR1 LGHDT, CDR2 YNNKEL (reference sequence). This CDR3 is built from 17 residues. Trimming took 2 bases from V and 8 from J; bases not matched to a gene: 14. The CDR3, as DNA: TGTGCCAGCAGCCAATCCGGAGGGTCACAGGGGCGGGAAAAACTGTTTTTT. Translated, it gives CASSQSGGSQGREKLFF.

This clone occurred a few times. The chain recombines TRBV30 with TRBJ2-7, with 9 bases that match TRBD2. The CDR3 contains 13 residues. V was clipped by 1 base and J by 8 bases; unmatched bases: 6. Germline V gives CDR1 GTSNPN, CDR2 SVGIG (reference sequence). In DNA form, the CDR3 reads TGTGCCTGGAGTGATCGAGCGGGAGGCAAGCAGTACTTC. Translating gives CAWSDRAGGKQYF.

The gene calls are TRBV7-9 and TRBJ2-5, with D perhaps TRBD2 (6 bases). Germline values: CDR1 SEHNR, CDR2 FQNEAQ (reference sequence). Deletions cut 11 bases from V and 4 bases from J, with 11 bases between. This CDR3 contains 11 residues. In nucleotides, the CDR3 is TGTGCCGGGCAGGGAGGAGAGACCCAGTACTTC. It codes for CAGQGGETQYF.

The chain uses TRBV7-2 and TRBJ1-2; perhaps TRBD1 as D (6 bases). V was cut by 4 bases and J by 2 bases, with 11 bases left in between. The CDR3 runs 14 residues. Per the germline V gene, CDR1 is SGHTA and CDR2 is FQGNSA. The CDR3 region has the DNA TGTGCCAGCAGCTCAGAGGGGGGAAACTATGGCTACACCTTC. This encodes CASSSEGGNYGYTF.

The rearrangement links TRBV5-6 to TRBJ2-3; unclear D gene. The V end was cut by 4 bases, the J end by 4 bases, with 16 bases between. Germline lookup yields CDR1 SGHDT and CDR2 YYEEEE. The CDR3 loop spans 15 amino acids. DNA for the CDR3: TGTGCCAGCAGCCCCCCGCAAGGTCGGGCAGATACGCAGTATTTT. Its protein product is CASSPPQGRADTQYF.

J is TRBJ1-3 and V is TRBV5-1; no definite D call. The germline V and J ends were trimmed by 0 bases and 4 bases, with 8 bases remaining between them. The CDR3 contains 14 residues. CDR1 is SGHRS and CDR2 is YFSETQ in the germline V gene. CDR3 residues: CASSLGQSGNTIYF. Written as DNA, the CDR3 is TGCGCCAGCAGCTTGGGGCAGTCAGGAAACACCATATATTTT.

V gene TRBV27 combines with J gene TRBJ1-5; no firm D call. V lost 6 bases, J lost 5 bases, and 11 bases lay in between. This CDR3 has 13 amino acids. In germline, CDR1 is MNHEY, CDR2 SMNVEV (reference sequence). In DNA form, the CDR3 reads TGTGCCAGCAGGGTCACCCCGGATCAGCCCCAGCATTTT. Protein product: CASRVTPDQPQHF.

This chain joins TRBV6-2 or TRBV6-3 and TRBJ2-1; a weak D match, TRBD1 (5 bases). Germline-derived CDR1 and CDR2 are MNHEY and SVGEGT. The V end lost 5 bases, the J end lost 12 bases, and 17 bases lay between the germline ends. CDR3 length: 13 amino acids. CDR3 sequence reads: CASSQTRTLGQFF. DNA of the CDR3: TGTGCCAGCAGTCAGACCCGGACATTAGGGCAGTTCTTC.

The V gene is TRBV19, the J gene TRBJ1-5, with TRBD1 matching 9 bases. This CDR3 contains 13 residues. The trim removed 5 bases at V and 5 bases at J, leaving 1 base unmatched. The germline V gene has CDR1 LNHDA and CDR2 SQIVND (reference sequence). CDR3 sequence: CASSGTGYQPQHF. CDR3 bases: TGTGCCAGTAGTGGGACAGGGTATCAGCCCCAGCATTTT.